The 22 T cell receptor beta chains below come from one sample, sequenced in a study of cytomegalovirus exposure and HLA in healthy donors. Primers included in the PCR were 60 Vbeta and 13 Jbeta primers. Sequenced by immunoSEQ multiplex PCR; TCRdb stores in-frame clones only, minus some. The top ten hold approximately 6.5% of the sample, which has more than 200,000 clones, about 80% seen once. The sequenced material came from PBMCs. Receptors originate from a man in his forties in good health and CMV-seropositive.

Here the CDR3 reads CASSEEGGFSIYEQYF. The CDR3 DNA sequence: TGTGCCAGCAGTGAAGAAGGAGGCTTTAGTATCTACGAGCAGTACTTC. This sequence joins TRBV2 and TRBJ2-7; D may be TRBD2 (5 bases). V lost 1 base, J lost 3 bases, and 16 bases lay in between. This CDR3 spans 16 amino acids. Germline CDR1 is SNHLY and CDR2 is FYNNEI.

This CDR3 is CASSLFGTSGYNEQFF. The DNA of the CDR3 is TGTGCCAGCAGCTTGTTCGGGACTAGCGGATACAATGAGCAGTTCTTC. The V gene is TRBV7-2, the J gene TRBJ2-1; TRBD2 agrees at 11 bases. CDR3 length: 16 amino acids. Germline values: CDR1 SGHTA, CDR2 FQGNSA. Trimming cost V 3 bases and J 4 bases; bases outside gene matches: 5.

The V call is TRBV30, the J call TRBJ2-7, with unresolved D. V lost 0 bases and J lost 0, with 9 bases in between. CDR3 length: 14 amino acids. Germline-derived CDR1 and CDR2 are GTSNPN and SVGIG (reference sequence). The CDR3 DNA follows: TGTGCCTGGAGTGTACTACGGAACTCCTACGAGCAGTACTTC. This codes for CAWSVLRNSYEQYF.

CDR3 loop: CASSYSTGHLNTEAFF. For the CDR3, the DNA is TGTGCCAGCAGTTACTCGACAGGGCACCTGAACACTGAAGCTTTCTTT. The chain has TRBV6-5 and TRBJ1-1; 7 bases agree with TRBD1. V lost 0 bases, J lost 0 bases, and 4 bases stayed unmatched. The CDR3 is 16 amino acids. The germline V gene encodes CDR1 MNHEY and CDR2 SVGAGI.

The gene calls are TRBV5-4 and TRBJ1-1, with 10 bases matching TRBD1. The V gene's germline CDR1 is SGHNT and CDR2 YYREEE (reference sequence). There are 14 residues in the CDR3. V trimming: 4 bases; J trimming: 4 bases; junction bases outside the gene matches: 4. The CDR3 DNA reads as TGTGCCAGCAGCCCCGGGACAGGGGCCACTGAAGCTTTCTTT. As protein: CASSPGTGATEAFF.

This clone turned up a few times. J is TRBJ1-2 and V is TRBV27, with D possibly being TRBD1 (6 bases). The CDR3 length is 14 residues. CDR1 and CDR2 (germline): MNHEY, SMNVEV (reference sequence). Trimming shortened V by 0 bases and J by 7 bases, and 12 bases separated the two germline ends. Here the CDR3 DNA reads TGTGCCAGCAGTTTATCCGGGACACTGCTTGGCTACACCTTC. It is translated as CASSLSGTLLGYTF.

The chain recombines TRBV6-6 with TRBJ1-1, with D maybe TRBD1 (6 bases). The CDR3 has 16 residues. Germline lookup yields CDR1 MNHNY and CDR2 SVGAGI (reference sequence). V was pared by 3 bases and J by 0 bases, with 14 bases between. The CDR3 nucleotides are TGTGCCAGCAGTTATTCCCTCGGGACACTGAACACTGAAGCTTTCTTT. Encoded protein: CASSYSLGTLNTEAFF.

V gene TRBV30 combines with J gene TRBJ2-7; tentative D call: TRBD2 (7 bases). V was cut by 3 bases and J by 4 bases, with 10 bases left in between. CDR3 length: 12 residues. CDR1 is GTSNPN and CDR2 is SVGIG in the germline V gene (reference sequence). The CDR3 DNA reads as TGTGCCTGGAGCCGGGGGGCTTACGAGCAGTACGTC. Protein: CAWSRGAYEQYV.

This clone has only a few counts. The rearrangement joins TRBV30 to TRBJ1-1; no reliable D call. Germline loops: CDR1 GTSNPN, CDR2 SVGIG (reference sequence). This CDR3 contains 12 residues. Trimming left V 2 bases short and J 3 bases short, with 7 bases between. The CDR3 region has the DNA TGTGCCTGGAGTAACGGTTACACTGAAGCTTTCTTT. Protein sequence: CAWSNGYTEAFF.

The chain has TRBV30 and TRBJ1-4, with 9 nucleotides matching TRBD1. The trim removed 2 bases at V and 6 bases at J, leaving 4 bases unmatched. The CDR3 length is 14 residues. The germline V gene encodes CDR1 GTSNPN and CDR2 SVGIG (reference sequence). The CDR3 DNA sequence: TGTGCCTGGAGTCTGGACAGGGGATATGAAAAACTGTTTTTT. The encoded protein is CAWSLDRGYEKLFF.

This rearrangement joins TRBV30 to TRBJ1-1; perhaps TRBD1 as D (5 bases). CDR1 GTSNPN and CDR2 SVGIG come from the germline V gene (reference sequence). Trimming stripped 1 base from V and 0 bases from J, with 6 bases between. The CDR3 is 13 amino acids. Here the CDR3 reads CAWSGGVNTEAFF. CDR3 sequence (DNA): TGTGCCTGGAGTGGGGGGGTGAACACTGAAGCTTTCTTT.

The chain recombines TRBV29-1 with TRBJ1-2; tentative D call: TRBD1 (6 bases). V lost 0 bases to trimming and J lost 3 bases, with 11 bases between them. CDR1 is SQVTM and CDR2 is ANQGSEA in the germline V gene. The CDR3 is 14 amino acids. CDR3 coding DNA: TGCAGCGTTGAAGAAAGGGGGACCCACTATGGCTACACCTTC. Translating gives CSVEERGTHYGYTF. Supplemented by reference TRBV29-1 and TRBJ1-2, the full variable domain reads SAVISQKPSRDICQRGTSLTIQCQVDSQVTMMFWYRQQPGQSLTLIATANQGSEATYESGFVIDKFPISRPNLTFSTLTVSNMSPEDSSIYLCSVEERGTHYGYTFGSGTRLTVV.

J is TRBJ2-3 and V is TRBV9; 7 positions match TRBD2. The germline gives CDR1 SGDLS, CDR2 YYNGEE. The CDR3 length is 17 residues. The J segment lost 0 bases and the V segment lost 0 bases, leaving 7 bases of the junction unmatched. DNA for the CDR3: TGTGCCAGCAGCGTAGCGTCTAGCGGCCCTAGCACAGATACGCAGTATTTT. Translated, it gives CASSVASSGPSTDTQYF.

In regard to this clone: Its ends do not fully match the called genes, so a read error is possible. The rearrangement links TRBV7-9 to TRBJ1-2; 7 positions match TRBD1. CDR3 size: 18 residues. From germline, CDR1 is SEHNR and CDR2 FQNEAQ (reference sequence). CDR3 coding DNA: TGTTCCAGCAGCTTAGGATTCCGGACAGGAGCGACTAACTATGGCTACACCTTC. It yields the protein CSSSLGFRTGATNYGYTF.

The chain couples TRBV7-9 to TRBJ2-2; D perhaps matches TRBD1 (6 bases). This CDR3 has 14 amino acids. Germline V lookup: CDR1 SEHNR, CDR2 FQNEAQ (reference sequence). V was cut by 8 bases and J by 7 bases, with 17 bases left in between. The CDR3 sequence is CASASTRGNGELFF. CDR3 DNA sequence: TGTGCCAGCGCGTCAACCAGGGGCAACGGGGAGCTGTTTTTT.

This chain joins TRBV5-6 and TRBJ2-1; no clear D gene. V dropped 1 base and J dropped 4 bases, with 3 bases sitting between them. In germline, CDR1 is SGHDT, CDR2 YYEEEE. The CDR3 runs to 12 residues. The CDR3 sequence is CASSLLYNEQFF. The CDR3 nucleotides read TGTGCCAGCAGCTTGCTTTACAATGAGCAGTTCTTC.

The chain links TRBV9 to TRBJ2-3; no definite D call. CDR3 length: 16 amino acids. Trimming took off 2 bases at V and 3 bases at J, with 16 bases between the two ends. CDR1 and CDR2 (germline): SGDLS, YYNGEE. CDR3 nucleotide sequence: TGTGCCAGCAGCGTTTTTTTGGAGCACACGACAGATACGCAGTATTTT. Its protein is CASSVFLEHTTDTQYF. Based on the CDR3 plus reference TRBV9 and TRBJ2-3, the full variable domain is DSGVTQTPKHLITATGQRVTLRCSPRSGDLSVYWYQQSLDQGLQFLIQYYNGEERAKGNILERFSAQQFPDLHSELNLSSLELGDSALYFCASSVFLEHTTDTQYFGPGTRLTVL.

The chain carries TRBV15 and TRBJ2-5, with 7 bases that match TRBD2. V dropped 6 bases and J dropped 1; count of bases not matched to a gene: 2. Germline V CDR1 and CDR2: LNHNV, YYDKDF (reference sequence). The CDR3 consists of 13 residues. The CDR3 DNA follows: TGTGCCACCAGGGGGGGGGTCCAAGAGACCCAGTACTTC. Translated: CATRGGVQETQYF.

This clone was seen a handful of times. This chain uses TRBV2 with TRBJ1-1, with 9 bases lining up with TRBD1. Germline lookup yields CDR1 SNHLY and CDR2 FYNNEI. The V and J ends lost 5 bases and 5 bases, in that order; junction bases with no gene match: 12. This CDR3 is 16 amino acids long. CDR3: CASSRPGTGTRTEAFF. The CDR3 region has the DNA TGTGCCAGCAGTCGTCCCGGGACAGGGACGAGGACTGAAGCTTTCTTT. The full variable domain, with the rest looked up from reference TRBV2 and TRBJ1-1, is EPEVTQTPSHQVTQMGQEVILRCVPISNHLYFYWYRQILGQKVEFLVSFYNNEISEKSEIFDDQFSVERPDGSNFTLKIRSTKLEDSAMYFCASSRPGTGTRTEAFFGQGTRLTVV.

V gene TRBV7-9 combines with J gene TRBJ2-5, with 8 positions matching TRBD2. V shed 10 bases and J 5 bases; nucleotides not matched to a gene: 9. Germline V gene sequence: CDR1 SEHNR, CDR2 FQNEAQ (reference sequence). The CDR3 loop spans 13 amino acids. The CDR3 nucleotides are TGTGCCACCCTGCGGGGGGCTGAGGAGACCCAGTACTTC. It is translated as CATLRGAEETQYF.

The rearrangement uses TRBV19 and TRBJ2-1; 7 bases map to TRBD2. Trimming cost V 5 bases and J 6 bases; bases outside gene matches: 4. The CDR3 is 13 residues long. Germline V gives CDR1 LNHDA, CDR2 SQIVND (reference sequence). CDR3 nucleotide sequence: TGTGCCAGTAGTTTTGGGACTACCAATGAGCAGTTCTTC. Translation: CASSFGTTNEQFF.

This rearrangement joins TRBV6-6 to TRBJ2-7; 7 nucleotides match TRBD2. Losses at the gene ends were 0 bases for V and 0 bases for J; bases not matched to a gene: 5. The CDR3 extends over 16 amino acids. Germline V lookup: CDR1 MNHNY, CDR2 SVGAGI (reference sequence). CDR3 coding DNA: TGTGCCAGCAGTTACTCTGGGGGAGGGAGCTCCTACGAGCAGTACGTC. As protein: CASSYSGGGSSYEQYV.